This T cell receptor beta chain is drawn from a study of blood T cell repertoires in COVID-19. Germline loops: CDR1 SGHNT, CDR2 YENEEA. CDR3 size: 15 residues. Germline trimming cut 9 bases from V and 7 bases from J; bases unmatched to any gene: 12. Produced via immunoSEQ multiplex PCR; TCRdb's table is partial and in-frame only. This repertoire shows over 200,000 clones, roughly 84% found once; its top ten account for 6.8%. V usage is TRBV11-3 and J usage is TRBJ2-1; 10 bases agree with TRBD1. The clonotype was recovered from a woman aged 40 to 55 who had recovered from COVID-19. Sample: PBMCs or T cells enriched from blood (not recorded which). The CDR3 DNA follows: TGTGCCAGTCTGAAACGGGACAGGGGTGGGAATGAGCAGTTCTTC. Its protein is CASLKRDRGGNEQFF.